The sequence of this T cell receptor (beta chain) was determined in a study of cytomegalovirus exposure and HLA in healthy donors. PCR involved 60 Vbeta and 13 Jbeta primers. The method was immunoSEQ multiplex PCR; TCRdb's version includes in-frame clones alone and lacks a portion of them. The table includes 84,000 or so clones, more than 60% detected once. Germline V gene sequence: CDR1 MNHEY, CDR2 SMNVEV (reference sequence). Trimming left V 8 bases short and J 4 bases short, with 12 bases between. The CDR3 spans 13 residues. Study conclusions and caveats: A missense variant in DCLRE1C was later tied to TCR beta V- and J-gene trimming. By a later analysis, the bulk of CMV-associated TCR beta chains appeared HLA-restricted. Common viral pathogens were later found to be apparently linked to several of the most significant clusters.

Of note for this clone: Its matching antigen is unknown.

The clonotype comes from a boy aged 5-17 years in good health and CMV-seronegative. Sample: PBMCs. This chain uses TRBV27 with TRBJ1-5; no clear D. CDR3 protein: CASGPLGNQPQHF. The CDR3 region has the DNA TGTGCCAGCGGCCCCCTCGGGAATCAGCCCCAGCATTTT.